This T cell receptor beta chain appears in the sequencing data of a study of OX40 agonist ivuxolimab in advanced cancers. A remark on this clone: The antigen is undetermined.

The study, taken as a whole, reports: There were, on average, more expanded clones in CD8+ T cells than in CD4+.

Here immunoSEQ multiplex PCR was the method, and the copy in TCRdb shows in-frame clones only, minus some. This table holds tens of thousands of clones, 84% found once. CDR3 length: 14 amino acids. Germline values: CDR1 MRHNA, CDR2 SNTAGT. V was trimmed by 6 bases and J by 5 bases, leaving 16 bases between them. The clonotype was recovered from an adult with an advanced solid tumor such as melanoma, head and neck, liver or kidney cancer. The J gene is TRBJ1-1, the V gene TRBV6-4; TRBD1 is a possible D gene (6 bases). Sequences were derived from CD4+ or CD8+ T cells sorted from blood, sampled in a trial of the OX40 agonist ivuxolimab. CDR3 sequence (DNA): TGTGCCAGCAGAGTCGACGGGGGCGTTACTGAAGCTTTCTTT. Protein sequence: CASRVDGGVTEAFF.